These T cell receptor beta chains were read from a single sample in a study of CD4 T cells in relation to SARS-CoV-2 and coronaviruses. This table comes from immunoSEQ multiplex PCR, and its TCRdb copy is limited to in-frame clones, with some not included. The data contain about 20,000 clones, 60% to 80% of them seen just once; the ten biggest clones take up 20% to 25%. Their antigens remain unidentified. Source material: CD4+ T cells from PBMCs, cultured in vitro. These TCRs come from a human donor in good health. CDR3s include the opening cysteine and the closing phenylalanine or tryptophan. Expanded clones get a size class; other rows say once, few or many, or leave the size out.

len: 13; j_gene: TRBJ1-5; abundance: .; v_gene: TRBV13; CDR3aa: CASSQKRTQPQHF
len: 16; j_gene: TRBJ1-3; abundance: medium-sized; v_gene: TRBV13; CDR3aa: CASSLGGASSGNTIYF
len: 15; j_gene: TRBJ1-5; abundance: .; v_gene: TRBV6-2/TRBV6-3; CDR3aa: CASSYYGTGIQPQHF
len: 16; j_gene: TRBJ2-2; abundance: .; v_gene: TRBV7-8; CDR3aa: CASSRGGSSNTGELFF
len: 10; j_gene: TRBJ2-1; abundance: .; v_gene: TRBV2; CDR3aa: CAAGQRGQFF
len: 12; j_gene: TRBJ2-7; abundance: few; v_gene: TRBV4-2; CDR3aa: CASSDLQYEQYF
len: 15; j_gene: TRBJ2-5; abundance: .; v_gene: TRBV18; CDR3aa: CASSRGAQAGETQYF
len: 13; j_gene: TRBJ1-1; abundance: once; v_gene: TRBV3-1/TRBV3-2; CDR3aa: CASSPGQGGEAFF
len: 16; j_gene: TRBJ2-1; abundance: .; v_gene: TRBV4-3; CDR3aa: CASSQDGAGAYNEQFF
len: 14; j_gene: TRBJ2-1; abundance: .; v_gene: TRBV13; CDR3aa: CASRRAGGYNEQFF
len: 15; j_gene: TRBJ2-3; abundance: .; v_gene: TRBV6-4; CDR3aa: CASSDTSGEWDTQYF
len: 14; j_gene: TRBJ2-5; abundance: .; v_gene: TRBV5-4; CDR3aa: CASSTRTGMKTQYF
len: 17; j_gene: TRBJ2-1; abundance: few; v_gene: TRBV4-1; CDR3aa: CASSQDLSGKPYNEQFF
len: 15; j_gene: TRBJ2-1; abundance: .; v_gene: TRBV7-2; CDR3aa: CASSLTSGQGNEQFF
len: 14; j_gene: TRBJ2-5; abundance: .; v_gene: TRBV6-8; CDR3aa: CASSPPTRPGTQYF
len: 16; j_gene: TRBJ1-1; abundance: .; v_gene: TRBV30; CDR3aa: CAWSDETGGWNTEAFF
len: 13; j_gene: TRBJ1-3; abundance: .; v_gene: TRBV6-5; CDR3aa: CASRGRAGNTIYF
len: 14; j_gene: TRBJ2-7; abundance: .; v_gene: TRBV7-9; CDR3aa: CASSLTGGEVEQYF
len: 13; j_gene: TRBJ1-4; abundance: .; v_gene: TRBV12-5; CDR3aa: CASGPAVGEKLFF
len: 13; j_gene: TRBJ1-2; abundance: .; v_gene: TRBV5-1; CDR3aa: CASSLDPGSGYTF
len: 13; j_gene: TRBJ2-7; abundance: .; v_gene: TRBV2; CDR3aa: CASSVSGGNEQYF
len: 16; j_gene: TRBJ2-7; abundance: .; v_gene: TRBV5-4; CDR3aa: CASSRAGTSLQDEQYF
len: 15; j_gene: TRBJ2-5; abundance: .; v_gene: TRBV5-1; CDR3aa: CASSLGLAGAETQYF
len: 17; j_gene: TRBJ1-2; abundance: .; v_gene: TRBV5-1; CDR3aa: CASSGTGGPRRNYGYTF
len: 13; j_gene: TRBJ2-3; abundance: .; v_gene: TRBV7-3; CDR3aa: CASKLLGTDTQYF
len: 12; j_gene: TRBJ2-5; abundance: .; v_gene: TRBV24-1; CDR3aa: CATSGLGETQYF
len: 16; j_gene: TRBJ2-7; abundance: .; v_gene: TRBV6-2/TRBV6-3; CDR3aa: CASSYSYLAGPYEQYF
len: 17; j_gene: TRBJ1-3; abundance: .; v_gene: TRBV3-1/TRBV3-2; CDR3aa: CASSPSTGGSSGNTIYF
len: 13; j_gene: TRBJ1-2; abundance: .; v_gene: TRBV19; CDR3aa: CASSILDNYGYTF
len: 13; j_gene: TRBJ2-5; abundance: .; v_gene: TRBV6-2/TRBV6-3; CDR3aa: CASSYFLGETQYF
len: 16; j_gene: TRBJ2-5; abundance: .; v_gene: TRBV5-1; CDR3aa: CASSKGTSGGQETQYF
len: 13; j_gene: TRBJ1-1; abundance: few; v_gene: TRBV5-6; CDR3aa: CASSFQVNTEAFF
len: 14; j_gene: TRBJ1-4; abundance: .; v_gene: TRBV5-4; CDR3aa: CASSLTGADEKLFF
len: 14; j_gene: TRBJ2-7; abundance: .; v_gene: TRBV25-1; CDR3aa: CASSGGRAPYEQYF
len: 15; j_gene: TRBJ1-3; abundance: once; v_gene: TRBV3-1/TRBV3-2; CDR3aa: CASSQDPGPGNTIYF
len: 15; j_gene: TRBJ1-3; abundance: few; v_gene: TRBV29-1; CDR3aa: CSVVTGGFSGNTIYF
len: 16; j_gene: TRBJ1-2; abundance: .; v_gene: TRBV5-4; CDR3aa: CASSLGVPRGLRGYTF
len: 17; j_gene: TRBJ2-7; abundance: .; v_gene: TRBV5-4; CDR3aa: CASSSLNIAGSSYEQYF
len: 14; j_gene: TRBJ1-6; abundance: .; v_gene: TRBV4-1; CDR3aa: CASSHRQNNSPLHF
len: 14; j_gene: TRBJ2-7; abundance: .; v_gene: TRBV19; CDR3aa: CASRGGQVPYEQYF
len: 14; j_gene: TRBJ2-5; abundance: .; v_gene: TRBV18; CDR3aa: CASSPALAGETQYF
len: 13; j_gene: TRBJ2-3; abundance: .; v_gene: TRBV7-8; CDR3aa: CASSLANTDTQYF
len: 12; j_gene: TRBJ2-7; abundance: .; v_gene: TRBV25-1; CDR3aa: CASSALPGTQYF
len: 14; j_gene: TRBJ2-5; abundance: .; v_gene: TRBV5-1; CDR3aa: CASSLDLLQETQYF
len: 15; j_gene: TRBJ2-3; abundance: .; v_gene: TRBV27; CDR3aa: CASSGLAGRTDTQYF
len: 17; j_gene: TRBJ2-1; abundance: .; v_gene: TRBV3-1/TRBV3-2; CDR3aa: CASSQEVGTGYVNEQFF